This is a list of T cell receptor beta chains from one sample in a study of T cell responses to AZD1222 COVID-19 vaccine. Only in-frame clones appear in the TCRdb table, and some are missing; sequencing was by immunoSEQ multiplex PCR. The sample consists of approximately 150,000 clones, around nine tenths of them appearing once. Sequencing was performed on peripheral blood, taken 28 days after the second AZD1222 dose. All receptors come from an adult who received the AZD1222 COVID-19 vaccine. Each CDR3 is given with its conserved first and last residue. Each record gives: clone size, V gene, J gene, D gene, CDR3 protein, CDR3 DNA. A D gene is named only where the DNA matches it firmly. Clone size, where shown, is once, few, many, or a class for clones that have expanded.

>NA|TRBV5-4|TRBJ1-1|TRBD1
CASSWDRANTEAFF
TGTGCCAGCAGCTGGGACAGGGCGAACACTGAAGCTTTCTTT
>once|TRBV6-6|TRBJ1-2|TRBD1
CASSDRVNGYTF
TGTGCCAGCTCGGACAGGGTGAATGGCTACACCTTC
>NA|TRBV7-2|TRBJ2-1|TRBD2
CASSSLSGQNEQFF
TGTGCCAGCAGCTCTCTTAGCGGGCAGAATGAGCAGTTCTTC
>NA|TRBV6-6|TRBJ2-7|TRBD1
CASSTTGEGAREQYF
TGTGCCAGCAGCACAACAGGGGAAGGGGCTAGAGAGCAGTACTTC
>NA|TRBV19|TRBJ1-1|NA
CASSAGMNTEAFF
TGTGCCAGTAGCGCAGGGATGAACACTGAAGCTTTCTTT
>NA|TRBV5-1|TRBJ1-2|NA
CASSEGRGDSYTF
TGCGCCAGCAGCGAAGGAAGGGGGGATAGCTACACCTTC
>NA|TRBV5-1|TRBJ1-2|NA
CASSLSQGNYGYTF
TGCGCCAGCAGCTTGAGCCAGGGGAACTATGGCTACACCTTC
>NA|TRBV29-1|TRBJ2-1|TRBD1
CSAAGQGREQFF
TGCAGCGCTGCGGGACAGGGGCGAGAGCAGTTCTTC
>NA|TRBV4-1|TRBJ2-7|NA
CASSQVWDGYEQYF
TGCGCCAGCAGCCAAGTTTGGGACGGCTACGAGCAGTACTTC
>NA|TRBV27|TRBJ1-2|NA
CASSLSIRRGYTF
TGTGCCAGCAGTTTATCGATTCGTCGTGGCTACACCTTC
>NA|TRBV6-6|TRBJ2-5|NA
CASSYSRGQETQYF
TGTGCCAGCAGTTACTCTCGGGGCCAAGAGACCCAGTACTTC
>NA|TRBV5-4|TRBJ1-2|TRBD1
CASSLLDRGYYGYTF
TGTGCCAGCAGCTTGCTGGACAGGGGGTACTATGGCTACACCTTC
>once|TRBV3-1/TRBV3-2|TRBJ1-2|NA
CASSQVEGRTNYGYTF
TGTGCCAGCAGCCAAGTCGAGGGACGCACTAACTATGGCTACACCTTC
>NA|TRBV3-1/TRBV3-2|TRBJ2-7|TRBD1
CASSQMTGAWRGQYF
TGTGCCAGCAGCCAAATGACAGGGGCTTGGAGGGGGCAGTACTTC
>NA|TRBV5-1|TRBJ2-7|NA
CASSLDRANYEQYF
TGCGCCAGCAGCTTGGACAGGGCCAACTACGAGCAGTACTTC